This T cell receptor (beta chain) emerged from a study of neurological immune-mediated disorders. General observations from the study: Patients with HTLV-1-associated myelopathy had the highest level of TCR clonal expansion, whereas patients with multiple sclerosis had the lowest level, falling beneath the level found in healthy controls.

Volunteers from a blood bank in Maryland, USA, constituted the healthy controls. The method for making cDNA was 5'RACE, and it used 10-nucleotide random UMIs. TCRdb re-called the 5' RACE reads with MiXCR, one entry per CDR3 protein. The table records around 40,000 distinct CDR3 sequences, almost 7.5% of them present only once. Germline V gene sequence: CDR1 SNHLY, CDR2 FYNNEI. V lost 4 bases, J lost 7 bases, and 20 bases lay in between. The CDR3 has 16 residues. This clonotype was recorded at least ten times. No antigen is known for it. The TCR was taken from a man aged 45-65 years in good health. The chain uses TRBV2 and TRBJ1-5, with D perhaps TRBD1 (6 bases). The sequenced material came from CD4+ T cells from blood. In DNA form, the CDR3 reads TGTGCCAGCAGTGCCCTTTATGTGGGGGGGGCCCAGCCCCAGCATTTT. Its protein product is CASSALYVGGAQPQHF.